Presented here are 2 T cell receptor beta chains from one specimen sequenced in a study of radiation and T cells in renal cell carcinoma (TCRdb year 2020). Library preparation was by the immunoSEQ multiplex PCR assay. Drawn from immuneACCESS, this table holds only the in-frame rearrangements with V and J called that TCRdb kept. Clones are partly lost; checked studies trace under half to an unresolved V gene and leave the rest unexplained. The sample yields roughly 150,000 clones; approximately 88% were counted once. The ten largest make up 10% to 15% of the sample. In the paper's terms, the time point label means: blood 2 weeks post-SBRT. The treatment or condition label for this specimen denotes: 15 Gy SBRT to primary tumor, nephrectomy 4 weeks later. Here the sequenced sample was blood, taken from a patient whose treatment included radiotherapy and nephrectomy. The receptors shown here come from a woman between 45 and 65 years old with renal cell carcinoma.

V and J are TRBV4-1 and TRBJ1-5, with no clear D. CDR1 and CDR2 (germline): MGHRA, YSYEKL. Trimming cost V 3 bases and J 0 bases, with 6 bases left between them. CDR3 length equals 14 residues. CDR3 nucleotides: TGCGCCAGCAGCCAGGGATTTAGCAATCAGCCCCAGCATTTT. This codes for CASSQGFSNQPQHF.

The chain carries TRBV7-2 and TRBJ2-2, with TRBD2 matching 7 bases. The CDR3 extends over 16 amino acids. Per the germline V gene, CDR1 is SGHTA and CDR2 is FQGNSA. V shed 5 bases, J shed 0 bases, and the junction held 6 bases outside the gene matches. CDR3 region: CASSQRGDPNTGELFF. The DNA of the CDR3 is TGTGCCAGCAGCCAACGGGGGGACCCGAACACCGGGGAGCTGTTTTTT.